This T cell receptor beta chain emerged from a study of identifying expanded T cells in peripheral blood. Overall study findings and caveats: Clone count variance between approximately 2-week samples rose with total template count. Differentially abundant clones: 1 to 1.5 between replicates, approximately 16 at two to three weeks, 18 to 20 at four.

Germline V gene data show CDR1 as MNHEY and CDR2 as SVGAGI. CDR3 length equals 13 residues. V lost 6 bases, J lost 5 bases, and 8 bases lay in between. During the collection period, no donor immune events like infections were recorded. On this clone itself: What it binds is not known.

Libraries were prepared by immunoSEQ multiplex PCR; TCRdb keeps only in-frame clonotypes and omits some of them. In the table there are under 100,000 clones, about 90% of which are singletons. V is TRBV6-5 and J is TRBJ1-6; D possibly corresponds to TRBD1 (5 bases). This TCR came from a person between 18 and 75 years old in good health. Sequencing was done on a sample of blood. The chain's CDR3 is CASSRQNNSPLHF. The CDR3 DNA is TGTGCCAGCAGCCGACAGAATAATTCACCCCTCCACTTT.